Shown below are 13 T cell receptor beta chains from a single sample sequenced in a study of MAIT cells during Salmonella Paratyphi A infection. No antigen is known for these receptors. Indicated time point: after infection, following antibiotic treatment. Valpha7.2+ CD161+ T cells were sorted by flow cytometry as MAIT cells. Study results and limitations: MAIT TRBV usage was oligoclonal, favouring TRBV20 and TRBV6.

TCRdb re-analysed the 5' RACE reads in MiXCR, keeping a single row per CDR3 protein. The sample lists some 1,600 distinct CDR3 sequences, around three fifths seen once, with 45% to 60% in the top ten. Specimen: MAIT cells from blood, collected at the last sampling point of the challenge study. The receptors shown here come from a person aged 18-69 years who was deliberately infected with Salmonella Paratyphi A in a paratyphoid fever challenge study.

The table lists this clonotype with a count of one. This sequence joins TRBV6-5 and TRBJ2-7; 7 nucleotides align to TRBD2. CDR1 is MNHEY and CDR2 is SVGAGI in the germline V gene. This CDR3 contains 16 residues. Unmatched junction bases numbered 8, after V lost 0 bases and J lost 3 bases. CDR3 in amino acids: CASSYSFGTTLYEQYF. Here the CDR3 DNA reads TGTGCCAGCAGTTACTCGTTCGGGACTACCCTCTACGAGCAGTACTTC.

This chain uses TRBV20-1 with TRBJ2-7; D may be TRBD2 (6 bases). Trimming cost V 7 bases and J 0 bases, with 19 bases left between them. Germline V gene lookup returns CDR1 DFQATT and CDR2 SNEGSKA (reference sequence). CDR3 length equals 15 residues. DNA for the CDR3: TGCAGTGAAGCAGTAGGGGACTCGATCTCCTACGAGCAGTACTTC. It specifies CSEAVGDSISYEQYF.

The chain's CDR3 is CSASGPSPGELFF. Here the CDR3 DNA reads TGCAGTGCTAGTGGGCCCAGTCCCGGGGAGCTGTTTTTT. The rearrangement uses TRBV20-1 and TRBJ2-2, with no clear D. V was cut by 3 bases and J by 6 bases, with 11 bases left in between. Germline CDR1 is DFQATT and CDR2 is SNEGSKA (reference sequence). The CDR3 totals 13 residues.

To note about this clonotype: The CDR3 carries no conserved terminal phenylalanine or tryptophan, so it likely arises from a read error. It is unclear where the CDR3 begins or ends on the DNA, so no DNA is shown, and the CDR3 is as TCRdb lists it. The chain links TRBV20-1 to TRBJ2-7; the table calls TRBD1, which could not be checked here. The length of the CDR3 is 16 amino acids, counting both ends. Germline V lookup: CDR1 DFQATT, CDR2 SNEGSKA (reference sequence). The CDR3 reads CSARDHRSGEGGEKEG.

The J gene is TRBJ2-3, the V gene TRBV20-1; 8 bases are shared with TRBD2. Germline V lookup: CDR1 DFQATT, CDR2 SNEGSKA (reference sequence). V shed 7 bases and J 5 bases; nucleotides not matched to a gene: 11. The CDR3 is 14 residues long. CDR3 in amino acids: CSGPLAVGLDTQYF. The CDR3 DNA is TGCAGTGGACCACTAGCGGTGGGACTAGATACGCAGTATTTT.

A single count supports this clonotype. The chain carries TRBV7-3 and TRBJ1-1; D not certain. CDR1 is SGHTA, CDR2 FQGTGA, per germline. This CDR3 comprises 13 residues. Trimming removed 6 bases from V and 1 base from J, with 9 bases in between. The CDR3 region is CASSPTPNTEAFF. CDR3 DNA sequence: TGTGCCAGCAGTCCTACGCCGAACACTGAAGCTTTCTTT.

The genes are TRBV20-1 and TRBJ2-1; 9 nucleotides align to TRBD2. The V and J ends lost 0 bases and 0 bases, in that order; junction bases with no gene match: 6. Per the germline V gene, CDR1 is DFQATT and CDR2 is SNEGSKA (reference sequence). The CDR3 has 17 residues. The CDR3 loop reads CSARDRPTSGSYNEQFF. CDR3 coding DNA: TGCAGTGCTAGAGATCGTCCGACTAGCGGCTCCTACAATGAGCAGTTCTTC.

About this clonotype: This CDR3 is missing its conserved last phenylalanine or tryptophan, likely due to a read error. The DNA is left out, because the CDR3 cannot be placed on it with certainty; the CDR3 is given as TCRdb lists it. The CDR3 region is CASSADGENSPLNG. The chain recombines TRBV6-2 or TRBV6-3 with TRBJ1-6. Germline loops: CDR1 MNHEY, CDR2 SVGEGT. The CDR3 sequence runs 14 residues, both termini included.

The rearrangement links TRBV6-2 or TRBV6-3 to TRBJ2-6; 7 positions match TRBD1. The CDR3 totals 18 residues. CDR1 and CDR2 (germline): MNHEY, SVGEGT. V shed 7 bases and J 3 bases; nucleotides not matched to a gene: 15. CDR3 residues: CASKRASTGSYGANVLTF. DNA for the CDR3: TGTGCCAGCAAACGAGCATCGACAGGGTCTTATGGGGCCAACGTCCTGACTTTC.

In this sample, this clonotype is large (0.1 to 1%). This chain links TRBV6-4 with TRBJ2-3; D might be TRBD2 (6 bases). This CDR3 has 15 residues. Germline lookup yields CDR1 MRHNA and CDR2 SNTAGT. V dropped 0 bases and J dropped 1 base, with 8 bases sitting between them. The CDR3 here is CASSDSSGGTDTQYF. The CDR3 region has the DNA TGTGCCAGCAGTGACTCTAGCGGAGGCACAGATACGCAGTATTTT.

This sequence joins TRBV20-1 and TRBJ2-3; the match to TRBD2 covers 14 bases. The CDR3 is 13 amino acids. V shed 7 bases, J shed 4 bases, and the junction held 1 base outside the gene matches. CDR1 DFQATT and CDR2 SNEGSKA come from the germline V gene (reference sequence). In DNA form, the CDR3 reads TGCAGTGAGACTAGCGGGGGGGCAGATACGCAGTATTTT. This codes for CSETSGGADTQYF.

The gene calls are TRBV5-1 and TRBJ2-7; 10 bases are shared with TRBD1. This CDR3 contains 14 residues. In germline, CDR1 is SGHRS, CDR2 YFSETQ. Trimming at V came to 3 bases and at J to 6 bases, leaving 6 bases not matched to a gene. Written as DNA, the CDR3 is TGCGCCAGCAGCTCCCGGGACAGGGGCCTCGAGCAGTACTTC. Protein product: CASSSRDRGLEQYF.

The gene calls are TRBV2 and TRBJ1-5, with 9 bases lining up with TRBD1. The ends lost 4 bases at V and 7 bases at J; junction bases unmatched: 14. Germline CDR1 and CDR2: SNHLY and FYNNEI. This CDR3 comprises 17 residues. CDR3 bases: TGTGCCAGCAGTGCTAGATCCTGGGACAGGGAGGCACAGCCCCAGCATTTT. Its protein is CASSARSWDREAQPQHF.